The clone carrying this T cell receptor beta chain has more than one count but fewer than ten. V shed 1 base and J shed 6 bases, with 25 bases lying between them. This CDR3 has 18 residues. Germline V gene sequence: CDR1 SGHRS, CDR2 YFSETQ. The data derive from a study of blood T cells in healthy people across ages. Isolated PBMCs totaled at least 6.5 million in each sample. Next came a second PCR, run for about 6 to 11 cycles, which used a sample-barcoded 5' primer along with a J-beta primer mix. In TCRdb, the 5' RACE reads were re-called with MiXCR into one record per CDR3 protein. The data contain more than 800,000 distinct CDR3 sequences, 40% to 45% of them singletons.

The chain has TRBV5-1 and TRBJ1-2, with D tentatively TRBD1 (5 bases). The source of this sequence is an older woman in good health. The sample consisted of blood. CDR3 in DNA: TGCGCCAGCAGCTTGAAAGGGGAATTGGGGCAATTCCCAAATGGCTACACCTTC. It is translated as CASSLKGELGQFPNGYTF.